This T cell receptor beta chain derives from a study of cytomegalovirus exposure and HLA in healthy donors. Study context: Clustering assigned 81% of the 350 to 450 genotyped donors to the Caucasian-associated ancestry cluster. Notes on the study in general: The Asian-associated ancestry cluster reportedly had fewer N-insertions than the roughly 670-donor mean in a later analysis. Later analysis identified a missense DCLRE1C variant that was linked to TCR beta V- and J-gene trimming.

The CDR3 runs 17 residues. In germline, CDR1 is MNHEY, CDR2 SMNVEV (reference sequence). J gave up 10 bases and V 2 bases, and 13 bases lay outside the gene matches. In nominal health when sampled, donors likely had unrecorded immune exposures nonetheless. The PCR made use of 60 Vbeta and 13 Jbeta primers. Produced via immunoSEQ multiplex PCR; TCRdb's table is partial and in-frame only. This table holds about 180,000 clones, approximately 80% found once. As regards this clone: Its antigen is currently unknown.

The chain couples TRBV27 to TRBJ1-6; 8 nucleotides agree with TRBD1. The sequence was collected from a woman under 30 in good health and CMV-seropositive. Sample: PBMCs. This CDR3 is CASSLQPAGGAWSPLHF. Here the CDR3 DNA reads TGTGCCAGCAGTTTACAGCCCGCAGGGGGCGCGTGGTCACCCCTCCACTTT.